This TCR beta chain was captured by sequencing in a study of cytomegalovirus exposure and HLA in healthy donors. Study-wide background: Earlier sequencing of about 179 million T cells yielded 120 million or so unique TCR beta sequences. Study-wide results and limits: A later examination showed that TCR association rates differed by HLA locus, with DRB1 most and HLA-C fewest. Within an earlier analysis, most TCR beta V segments proved productive either about 87% or about 30% of the time. Follow-up analysis seemed to connect common viral pathogens with several of the most significant clusters identified.

The CDR3 spans 15 residues. The junction had 10 bases not matched to a gene; V was cut back by 5 bases and J by 4 bases. Germline V lookup: CDR1 LNHDA, CDR2 SQIVND (reference sequence). PCR used 60 Vbeta primers and 13 Jbeta primers. The method was immunoSEQ multiplex PCR; TCRdb's version includes in-frame clones alone and lacks a portion of them. In the table there are some 150,000 clones, 80% of which are singletons. Regarding this clone: Its specificity is not known.

V and J are TRBV19 and TRBJ1-2, with 7 bases that match TRBD1. This clonotype originated in a man between 50 and 59 years old in good health and CMV-seronegative. The sample consisted of PBMCs. This CDR3 is CASSPTGLEPYGYTF. As DNA, the CDR3 is TGTGCCAGTAGTCCGACAGGGTTGGAACCCTATGGCTACACCTTC.